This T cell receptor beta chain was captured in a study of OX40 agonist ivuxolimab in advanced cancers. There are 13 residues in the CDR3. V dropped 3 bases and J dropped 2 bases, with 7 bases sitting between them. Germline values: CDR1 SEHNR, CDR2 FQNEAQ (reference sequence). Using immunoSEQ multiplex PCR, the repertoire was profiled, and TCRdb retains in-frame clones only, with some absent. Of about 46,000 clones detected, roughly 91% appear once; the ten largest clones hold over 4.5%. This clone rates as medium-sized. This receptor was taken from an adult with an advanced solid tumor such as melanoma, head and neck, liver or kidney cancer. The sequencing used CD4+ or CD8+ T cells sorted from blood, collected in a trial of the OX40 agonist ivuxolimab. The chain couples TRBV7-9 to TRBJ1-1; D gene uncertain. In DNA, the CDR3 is TGTGCCAGCAGCTTTATTGAAAACACTGAAGCTTTCTTT. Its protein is CASSFIENTEAFF.